This is a list of T cell receptor beta chains from one sample in a study of blood T cells in healthy people across ages. TCRdb independently ran MiXCR on the 5' RACE reads; one entry per CDR3 protein. The table has about 1.6 million distinct CDR3 sequences, 34% seen once. The sample comprised blood. The receptor source for this set is a woman aged 25 to 39 in good health. Both conserved end residues are part of each CDR3. A D gene is named only where the DNA matches it firmly. Clone size appears in some rows only: once, few, many, or a class for an expanded clone.

>TRBJ2-5|TRBD2|TRBV11-2|NA
TGTGCCAGCAGCCCAGCTAGCGGGGGCCCCCAAGAGACCCAGTACTTC
CASSPASGGPQETQYF
>TRBJ2-1|NA|TRBV2|NA
TGTGCCAGCAGGTTGCTGACAAGCTACAATGAGCAGTTCTTC
CASRLLTSYNEQFF
>TRBJ1-1|NA|TRBV15|few
TGTGCCACCAGCGGCCTGAACACTGAAGCTTTCTTT
CATSGLNTEAFF
>TRBJ1-1|NA|TRBV3-1|NA
TGTGCCAGCAGCCAAGAAACGGGGAGGGGAGCTTTCTTT
CASSQETGRGAFF
>TRBJ2-1|TRBD1|TRBV20-1|few
TGCAGTGCTCTCCTGACAGGGGCCAATGAGCAGTTCTTC
CSALLTGANEQFF
>TRBJ1-1|NA|TRBV4-1|NA
TGCGCCAGCAGCCAAGTGGACGAGTACACTGAAGCTTTCTTT
CASSQVDEYTEAFF
>TRBJ2-7|TRBD2|TRBV20-1|NA
TGCAGTGCTAGATCGGAGACTAGCACTACCCCCTACGAGCAGTACTTC
CSARSETSTTPYEQYF
>TRBJ1-2|TRBD1|TRBV30|few
TGTGCCTGGAGTGCCGGACAGGCAAACTATGGCTACACCTTC
CAWSAGQANYGYTF
>TRBJ2-7|TRBD1|TRBV12-3/TRBV12-4|few
TGTGCCAGCAGCCGGGACAGCCTCTACGAGCAGTACTTC
CASSRDSLYEQYF
>TRBJ2-7|TRBD1|TRBV2|once
TGTGCCAGCAGACAACGGGGGACAGGGGGCTACGAGCAGTACTTC
CASRQRGTGGYEQYF
>TRBJ1-1|TRBD1|TRBV20-1|NA
TGCAGTGCTAGAGATCGGACAGGGGGGACTGAAGCTTTCTTT
CSARDRTGGTEAFF
>TRBJ2-7|TRBD1|TRBV12-3/TRBV12-4|few
TGTGCCAGCAGTTGGGACAGCCTGTTCATCACCTACGAGCAGTACTTC
CASSWDSLFITYEQYF
>TRBJ2-1|NA|TRBV9|NA
TGTGCCAGCAGCGTAGAAGGCGATGGTGAGCAGTTCTTC
CASSVEGDGEQFF
>TRBJ1-5|NA|TRBV28|once
TGTGCCAGCACTATGACCAGGGGAGGGGGGTATCAGCCCCAGCATTTT
CASTMTRGGGYQPQHF
>TRBJ2-3|NA|TRBV20-1|NA
TGCAGTGCCGGACACCTATGCACAGATACGCAGTATTTT
CSAGHLCTDTQYF
>TRBJ1-2|NA|TRBV10-3|NA
TGTGCCATCAGAACAGGGGGCTACACCTTC
CAIRTGGYTF
>TRBJ2-7|NA|TRBV27|once
TGTGCCAGCAGTCTTTTGACAGACAATTCAGAGCAGTACTTC
CASSLLTDNSEQYF
>TRBJ1-3|NA|TRBV20-1|NA
TGCAGTGCCACGGGACTGGTCTCTGGAAACACCATATATTTT
CSATGLVSGNTIYF
>TRBJ2-7|TRBD1|TRBV11-1|NA
TGTGCCAGCAGCCGGACAGGGGTTGGTAGCGAGCAGTACTTC
CASSRTGVGSEQYF
>TRBJ1-2|TRBD1|TRBV27|NA
TGTGCCAGCAGTACTCCGGGACAGGGGTCCTACACCTTC
CASSTPGQGSYTF
>TRBJ1-2|NA|TRBV27|NA
TGTGCCAGCAGTTTGACCCCGGGGAATAGTAATGGCTACACCTTC
CASSLTPGNSNGYTF
>TRBJ2-3|NA|TRBV20-1|NA
TGCAGTGCTAGCCCTCTGGGGGGGGCCGGAGATACGCAGTATTTT
CSASPLGGAGDTQYF